This T cell receptor (beta chain) was recorded in a study of CD8 T cells in Susac syndrome. RNA amounts of about 0.5 to 1 ug underwent reverse transcription with random hexamers. immunoSEQ multiplex PCR amplified TCR beta CDR3 across 54 Vbeta, 13 Jbeta. Via MiXCR, TCRdb re-called the immunoSEQ multiplex PCR reads, giving one row per CDR3 protein. The table shows about 190,000 distinct CDR3 sequences, with roughly 96% occurring only once. Between the trimmed V and J ends, which lost 1 base and 5 bases, there was a span of 18 bases. CDR1 and CDR2 from the germline V gene are SGHTA and FQGNSA. The CDR3 has 16 amino acids.

Source material: CD4+ T cells from PBMCs. This receptor was identified in a human donor in good health. The chain is built from TRBV7-2 and TRBJ2-7, with D tentatively TRBD1 (6 bases). This chain's CDR3 is CASSLDRPGASHEQYF. The CDR3 region has the DNA TGTGCCAGCAGCTTAGATAGGCCAGGGGCGTCCCACGAGCAGTACTTC.